Below, one T cell receptor (beta chain) is given with its context. No antigen is known for it. Using immunoSEQ multiplex PCR, the repertoire was profiled, and TCRdb retains in-frame clones only, with some absent. The sample yields around 130,000 clones, around 90% seen once. This entry is derived from a study of T cell responses to AZD1222 COVID-19 vaccine. Study-level findings and limits: Two doses of AZD1222 preceded a rise in Spike-specific TCR breadth and depth.

Source: peripheral blood, taken 28 days after the second AZD1222 dose. The receptor was isolated from an adult who received the AZD1222 COVID-19 vaccine.

CDR3 sequence: CASSPHSNQPQHF. DNA for the CDR3: TGTGCCAGCAGCCCCCATAGCAATCAGCCCCAGCATTTT. The chain recombines TRBV7-8 with TRBJ1-5, with no clear D. V was shortened by 5 bases and J by 0 bases, with 5 bases between the two germline ends. The CDR3 runs to 13 residues. From germline, CDR1 is SGHVS and CDR2 FQNEAQ.